These 16 T cell receptor beta chains were sequenced from one sample in a study of CD8+CD57+ T cells in acquired aplastic anemia. Patients included in sequencing had previously demonstrated CD8+CD57+ cell expansion by flow cytometry. The use of genomic DNA as template underpinned the TCR beta VDJ and CDR3 profiling. TCRdb itself ran the reads through MiXCR, one entry per CDR3 protein. Here the sample spans some 150,000 distinct CDR3 sequences, over 70% being singletons. Sequencing input: sorted CD4+, CD8+, or CD8+CD57+ T cells (not recorded which) from PBMCs. These receptors all come from a human donor with aplastic anemia.

In its sample, this clonotype was seen a few times. The chain couples TRBV9 to TRBJ2-2, with TRBD1 matching 7 bases. Per germline, CDR1 SGDLS and CDR2 YYNGEE. Trimming removed 8 bases from V and 7 bases from J; junction bases left unmatched: 11. The CDR3 contains 14 residues. The CDR3 here is CASTTGWSGGELFF. For the CDR3, the DNA is TGTGCCAGTACGACAGGGTGGAGCGGCGGGGAGCTGTTTTTT.

This clonotype was seen a few times. The rearrangement joins TRBV7-6 to TRBJ2-1; D may be TRBD2 (6 bases). Germline V gene lookup returns CDR1 SGHVS and CDR2 FNYEAQ. V was trimmed by 6 bases and J by 5 bases, leaving 11 bases between them. CDR3 size: 13 residues. The CDR3 spells CASSRDFHNEQFF. In nucleotides, the CDR3 is TGTGCCAGCAGTAGGGACTTCCACAATGAGCAGTTCTTC.

The chain employs TRBV12-3 or TRBV12-4 and TRBJ2-5; D gene uncertain. The CDR3 extends over 12 amino acids. Trimming pared 3 bases from V and 2 bases from J, leaving 4 bases between. The CDR3 loop is CASSFLQETQYF. The CDR3 DNA reads as TGTGCCAGCAGTTTTCTGCAAGAGACCCAGTACTTC.

The chain carries TRBV29-1 and TRBJ1-1, with 8 positions matching TRBD1. Germline CDR1 is SQVTM and CDR2 is ANQGSEA. The CDR3 extends over 12 amino acids. The V gene end was trimmed by 4 bases and the J gene end by 4 bases; junction bases not matched to a gene: 2. The CDR3 nucleotides are TGCAGCGTTGGACAGGGGCGCACTGAAGCTTTCTTT. It yields the protein CSVGQGRTEAFF.

This clonotype was observed at least ten times. This chain links TRBV3-1 with TRBJ1-2, with no clear D. The V gene's germline CDR1 is LGHDT and CDR2 YNNKEL (reference sequence). V lost 6 bases and J 4 bases, leaving 12 bases between the germline ends. The CDR3 is 13 residues long. CDR3 nucleotide sequence: TGTGCCAGCAGGGGTGCAGAGGCCTATGGCTACACCTTC. Translation: CASRGAEAYGYTF.

The chain joins TRBV20-1 to TRBJ2-3, with TRBD2 as a possible D gene (6 bases). This CDR3 is built from 14 residues. Trimming stripped 5 bases from V and 7 bases from J, with 19 bases between. Germline V gives CDR1 DFQATT, CDR2 SNEGSKA (reference sequence). The CDR3: CSAPLEGIHYTQYF. In nucleotides, the CDR3 is TGCAGTGCTCCCTTGGAGGGCATACACTATACGCAGTATTTT.

In nucleotides, the CDR3 is TGTGCCACCAGCGGGGGGCCGGCCAATGAGCAGTTCTTC. As protein: CATSGGPANEQFF. The chain uses TRBV15 and TRBJ2-1, with D perhaps being TRBD1 or TRBD2 (6 bases each). CDR1 and CDR2 (germline): LNHNV, YYDKDF (reference sequence). This CDR3 is built from 13 residues. The germline V and J ends were trimmed by 5 bases and 6 bases, with 11 bases remaining between them.

The rearrangement joins TRBV20-1 to TRBJ1-5, with TRBD1 as a possible D gene (5 bases). V shed 6 bases and J shed 5 bases, with 11 bases lying between them. CDR1 and CDR2 from the germline V gene are DFQATT and SNEGSKA (reference sequence). The CDR3 is 12 residues long. Here the CDR3 reads CSATQGDQPQHF. The CDR3 bases are TGCAGTGCCACCCAGGGTGATCAGCCCCAGCATTTT.

The V and J genes are TRBV19 and TRBJ2-7; D is tentatively TRBD1 or TRBD2 (5 bases each). The CDR3 consists of 12 residues. Trimming left V 5 bases short and J 3 bases short, with 8 bases between. Germline-derived CDR1 and CDR2 are LNHDA and SQIVND (reference sequence). The CDR3 DNA sequence: TGTGCCAGTAGTGGGACGGGCTACGAGCAGTACTTC. As protein: CASSGTGYEQYF.

CDR3 sequence (DNA): TGTGCCAGCAGTAAGCCGGACGGAAGCACAGATACGCAGTATTTT. It translates to CASSKPDGSTDTQYF. This chain links TRBV2 with TRBJ2-3, with unresolved D. CDR3 length: 15 amino acids. V shed 5 bases and J shed 0 bases, with 12 bases lying between them. CDR1 and CDR2 (germline): SNHLY, FYNNEI.

The V gene is TRBV12-3 or TRBV12-4, the J gene TRBJ2-7; D could derive from TRBD1 or TRBD2 (6 bases each). There are 15 residues in the CDR3. V dropped 6 bases and J dropped 2 bases, with 17 bases sitting between them. The DNA for the CDR3 is TGTGCCAGCAGCCCCCGGCGGGACATAGCCTACGAGCAGTACTTC. Translated: CASSPRRDIAYEQYF.

CDR3 amino acids: CAICTGGLAGDTQYF. The CDR3, as DNA: TGTGCCATCTGCACGGGGGGACTAGCGGGAGATACGCAGTATTTT. This chain links TRBV6-2 or TRBV6-3 with TRBJ2-3; 12 nucleotides match TRBD2. The ends lost 10 bases at V and 5 bases at J; junction bases unmatched: 10. The CDR3 has 15 residues. The germline gives CDR1 MNHEY, CDR2 SVGEGT.

This rearrangement joins TRBV29-1 to TRBJ1-1; 7 positions agree with TRBD1. This CDR3 has 13 residues. V lost 5 bases and J lost 5; bases outside the gene matches: 8. Germline CDR1 and CDR2: SQVTM and ANQGSEA. Written as DNA, the CDR3 is TGCAGCGTTAAGGGACAGACTCGGACTGAAGCTTTCTTT. It translates to CSVKGQTRTEAFF. The full variable domain, in which reference TRBV29-1 and TRBJ1-1 provide the parts outside the CDR3, is SAVISQKPSRDICQRGTSLTIQCQVDSQVTMMFWYRQQPGQSLTLIATANQGSEATYESGFVIDKFPISRPNLTFSTLTVSNMSPEDSSIYLCSVKGQTRTEAFFGQGTRLTVV.

This clonotype was detected once. V and J are TRBV14 and TRBJ1-1, with D unresolved. Trimming removed 1 base at V and 1 base at J, with 13 bases between. The CDR3 spans 16 residues. Germline-derived CDR1 and CDR2 are SGHDN and FVKESK. CDR3 in amino acids: CASSQVVRGGNTEAFF. CDR3 sequence (DNA): TGTGCCAGCAGCCAAGTTGTGCGGGGAGGGAACACTGAAGCTTTCTTT.

The count of this clonotype is one. The chain employs TRBV20-1 and TRBJ1-6; weak D call: TRBD1 (6 bases). The ends were cut back, 5 bases at V and 9 bases at J, with 23 bases in the middle. From germline, CDR1 is DFQATT and CDR2 SNEGSKA (reference sequence). This CDR3 has 16 amino acids. The CDR3 loop is CSAPLVVGARGSPLHF. The CDR3 nucleotides read TGCAGTGCTCCGCTCGTCGTGGGGGCCCGTGGTTCACCCCTCCACTTT.

This clonotype came up many times. The CDR3 here is CASSLPRLSDRGLTEAFF. CDR3 coding DNA: TGTGCCAGCAGCTTACCCCGTTTGAGCGACCGGGGACTCACTGAAGCTTTCTTT. The chain carries TRBV7-8 and TRBJ1-1; D perhaps matches TRBD1 (5 bases). The V end was cut by 2 bases, the J end by 4 bases, with 23 bases between. This CDR3 is built from 18 residues. Germline V gene sequence: CDR1 SGHVS, CDR2 FQNEAQ.